The 32 T cell receptor beta chains below all came from one sample that was sequenced in a study of blood T cell repertoires in COVID-19. Measured with immunoSEQ multiplex PCR; TCRdb has only the in-frame clones, and not every one. The table lists 150,000 to 180,000 clones, approximately 80% of them singletons. Material for sequencing was peripheral blood. All receptors derive from a woman aged 55-70 years with COVID-19, enrolled during active disease.

This clone occurred a few times. This chain connects TRBV7-8 to TRBJ2-3, with 13 bases lining up with TRBD2. V lost 5 bases to trimming and J lost 7 bases; unmatched junction nucleotides: 15. The germline V gene encodes CDR1 SGHVS and CDR2 FQNEAQ. This CDR3 is 18 amino acids long. As DNA, the CDR3 is TGTGCCAGCAGCCCATCCCGATTGGGACTAGCGGGGATGTATACGCAGTATTTT. Translated, it gives CASSPSRLGLAGMYTQYF.

The chain employs TRBV29-1 and TRBJ2-2; TRBD1 matches at 9 bases. The V gene end was trimmed by 6 bases and the J gene end by 3 bases; junction bases not matched to a gene: 5. The CDR3 extends over 14 amino acids. Germline CDR1 is SQVTM and CDR2 is ANQGSEA. The CDR3 sequence is CSVNRGLDTGELFF. The CDR3 nucleotides are TGCAGCGTAAACAGGGGGCTTGACACCGGGGAGCTGTTTTTT.

This clone was picked up one time. V usage is TRBV3-1 (or the pseudogene TRBV3-2) and J usage is TRBJ1-2; 7 positions match TRBD1. V lost 8 bases to trimming and J lost 7 bases; unmatched junction nucleotides: 13. Germline V lookup: CDR1 LGHDT, CDR2 YNNKEL (reference sequence). The CDR3 length is 14 residues. CDR3 region: CASRGTGETGGYTF. The CDR3 bases are TGTGCCAGCCGGGGAACAGGGGAAACCGGTGGCTACACCTTC.

The chain couples TRBV18 to TRBJ2-7; 7 bases align to TRBD2. V was clipped by 9 bases and J by 7 bases; unmatched bases: 12. Germline CDR1 is KGHSH and CDR2 is LQKENI. The length of the CDR3 is 13 residues. CDR3 coding DNA: TGTGCCAGTTTAGCGGGCTTGGGTGAGGAGCAGTACTTC. Amino acids: CASLAGLGEEQYF.

The chain is built from TRBV3-1 (or the pseudogene TRBV3-2) and TRBJ1-1, with D tentatively TRBD1 (5 bases). From germline, CDR1 is LGHDT and CDR2 YNNKEL (reference sequence). This CDR3 is built from 15 residues. The V and J ends lost 3 bases and 6 bases respectively, with 17 bases between them. CDR3 sequence reads: CASSHRRDSQPEAFF. CDR3 sequence (DNA): TGTGCCAGCAGCCACCGCCGGGACTCCCAACCTGAAGCTTTCTTT.

The chain links TRBV6-6 to TRBJ2-2; no clear D. Per the germline V gene, CDR1 is MNHNY and CDR2 is SVGAGI (reference sequence). The V end lost 4 bases, the J end lost 4 bases, and 7 bases lay between the germline ends. The CDR3 has 13 amino acids. In nucleotides, the CDR3 is TGTGCCAGCAGTTCTGTACTCACCGGGGAGCTGTTTTTT. Residues: CASSSVLTGELFF.

The V gene is TRBV11-3, the J gene TRBJ2-5; TRBD2 is a possible D gene (5 bases). V was cut by 5 bases and J by 7 bases, with 17 bases left in between. Germline loops: CDR1 SGHNT, CDR2 YENEEA. The CDR3 runs to 14 residues. The CDR3 spells CASSLREAPGTQYF. Written as DNA, the CDR3 is TGTGCCAGCAGCCTCCGGGAAGCTCCTGGGACCCAGTACTTC.

The chain employs TRBV12-5 and TRBJ1-1, with D uncertain. V dropped 3 bases and J dropped 11 bases, with 16 bases sitting between them. Germline-derived CDR1 and CDR2 are LGHNT and FRNRAP. This CDR3 has 13 residues. CDR3 coding DNA: TGTGCTAGTGGTTTTCGCCCCGGGAGGGAGGCTTTCTTT. It codes for CASGFRPGREAFF.

The chain combines TRBV5-4 with TRBJ2-2, with 9 bases fitting TRBD1. The ends lost 3 bases at V and 4 bases at J; junction bases unmatched: 7. In germline, CDR1 is SGHNT, CDR2 YYREEE (reference sequence). The CDR3 loop spans 16 amino acids. CDR3: CASSWGGTGFTGELFF. CDR3 coding DNA: TGTGCCAGCAGCTGGGGCGGGACAGGGTTCACCGGGGAGCTGTTTTTT.

This chain links TRBV7-2 with TRBJ2-7; 7 bases match TRBD1. The ends lost 3 bases at V and 3 bases at J; junction bases unmatched: 5. Germline lookup yields CDR1 SGHTA and CDR2 FQGNSA. This CDR3 is 14 amino acids long. CDR3: CASSLTGRNYEQYF. The DNA of the CDR3 is TGTGCCAGCAGCTTGACAGGGCGGAACTACGAGCAGTACTTC.

This chain uses TRBV7-9 with TRBJ2-1; TRBD1 is a possible D gene (5 bases). V was trimmed by 4 bases and J by 3 bases, leaving 13 bases between them. CDR1 is SEHNR, CDR2 FQNEAQ, per germline (reference sequence). The CDR3 sequence is 15 residues long. CDR3 DNA: TGTGCCAGCAGCTCCGGCCCCCAGGGCTACAATGAGCAGTTCTTC. Residues: CASSSGPQGYNEQFF.

The V gene is TRBV10-3, the J gene TRBJ1-2; the match to TRBD1 covers 7 bases. This CDR3 comprises 13 residues. Germline V gene lookup returns CDR1 ENHRY and CDR2 SYGVKD. Trimming removed 4 bases from V and 2 bases from J; junction bases left unmatched: 1. CDR3 protein: CAISGTGNYGYTF. In DNA form, the CDR3 reads TGTGCCATCAGTGGGACAGGCAACTATGGCTACACCTTC.

The chain links TRBV7-3 to TRBJ2-7, with 7 bases aligning to TRBD2. CDR1 is SGHTA, CDR2 FQGTGA, per germline. V was pared by 2 bases and J by 7 bases, with 5 bases of the junction left unmatched. This CDR3 has 13 residues. CDR3 residues: CASSLAGEGEQYF. The CDR3 DNA reads TGTGCCAGCAGCTTAGCGGGAGAGGGTGAGCAGTACTTC.

This clone was recorded once. J is TRBJ1-2 and V is TRBV7-9, with D uncertain. CDR1 SEHNR and CDR2 FQNEAQ come from the germline V gene (reference sequence). V lost 0 bases to trimming and J lost 8 bases, with 13 bases between them. This CDR3 spans 14 amino acids. The CDR3 reads CASSLAQIGGGYTF. CDR3 DNA sequence: TGTGCCAGCAGCTTAGCGCAGATCGGCGGGGGCTACACCTTC.

The rearrangement joins TRBV2 to TRBJ2-7, with 7 positions matching TRBD2. The CDR3 is made up of 16 amino acids. V shed 7 bases, J shed 3 bases, and the junction held 15 bases outside the gene matches. CDR1 and CDR2 (germline): SNHLY, FYNNEI. CDR3 sequence reads: CASTGSGIPLDYEQYF. The CDR3 DNA reads as TGTGCCAGCACGGGGAGCGGGATCCCATTAGACTACGAGCAGTACTTC.

The genes are TRBV11-2 and TRBJ1-1; TRBD1 aligns across 7 bases. The CDR3 is made up of 13 amino acids. Germline CDR1 reads SGHAT; CDR2 reads FQNNGV. V gave up 5 bases and J gave up 1 base; unmatched junction bases: 1. The DNA of the CDR3 is TGTGCCAGCAGCGGGGACAGGAACACTGAAGCTTTCTTT. Translation gives CASSGDRNTEAFF.

The V gene is TRBV24-1, the J gene TRBJ1-1; D call uncertain. V shed 3 bases and J shed 1 base, with 5 bases lying between them. The CDR3 has 13 residues. Germline V gene lookup returns CDR1 KGHDR and CDR2 SFDVKD. This CDR3 reads CATSDTQNTEAFF. Here the CDR3 DNA reads TGTGCCACCAGTGATACACAGAACACTGAAGCTTTCTTT.

The chain has TRBV3-1 (or the pseudogene TRBV3-2) and TRBJ2-7, with D perhaps TRBD1 (6 bases). The germline V gene encodes CDR1 LGHDT and CDR2 YNNKEL (reference sequence). The CDR3 consists of 13 residues. V lost 3 bases and J 6 bases, leaving 12 bases between the germline ends. The CDR3 DNA sequence: TGTGCCAGCAGCCACGGGAACAGGGCCGAGCAGTACGTC. Encoded protein: CASSHGNRAEQYV.

This clone appeared a few times. J is TRBJ1-4 and V is TRBV5-1; 9 bases match TRBD1. Germline V gene data show CDR1 as SGHRS and CDR2 as YFSETQ. The V segment lost 4 bases and the J segment 8 bases; nucleotides outside the gene matches: 9. The CDR3 has 15 amino acids. As DNA, the CDR3 is TGCGCCAGCAGCGGGCGGACAGGGGAGGACGAAAAACTGTTTTTT. As protein: CASSGRTGEDEKLFF.

The chain links TRBV19 to TRBJ2-3; 7 bases fit TRBD2. V lost 1 base to trimming and J lost 0 bases; unmatched junction nucleotides: 10. The length of the CDR3 is 18 residues. Germline V gene lookup returns CDR1 LNHDA and CDR2 SQIVND (reference sequence). CDR3 bases: TGTGCCAGTAGTATAGTTATCGGCGGGAGTTGTAGCACAGATACGCAGTATTTT. Protein product: CASSIVIGGSCSTDTQYF. The complete variable domain, with remaining parts taken from reference TRBV19 and TRBJ2-3, reads DGGITQSPKYLFRKEGQNVTLSCEQNLNHDAMYWYRQDPGQGLRLIYYSQIVNDFQKGDIAEGYSVSREKKESFPLTVTSAQKNPTAFYLCASSIVIGGSCSTDTQYFGPGTRLTVL.

The V call is TRBV7-9, the J call TRBJ2-3; 7 bases are shared with TRBD2. V gave up 3 bases and J gave up 2 bases; unmatched junction bases: 5. The CDR3 extends over 15 amino acids. Germline V gives CDR1 SEHNR, CDR2 FQNEAQ (reference sequence). The chain's CDR3 is CASSFSGGSTDTQYF. The CDR3 DNA reads TGTGCCAGCAGCTTTTCGGGGGGATCCACAGATACGCAGTATTTT.

The rearrangement uses TRBV2 and TRBJ2-2; TRBD1 aligns across 7 bases. There are 14 residues in the CDR3. Looked up from germline, CDR1 is SNHLY and CDR2 is FYNNEI. V lost 5 bases, J lost 1 base, and 1 base stayed unmatched. The CDR3 nucleotides read TGTGCCAGCAGTCGACAGGGGAACACCGGGGAGCTGTTTTTT. Residues: CASSRQGNTGELFF.

The chain employs TRBV7-8 and TRBJ1-1; D is undetermined. CDR1 and CDR2 from the germline V gene are SGHVS and FQNEAQ. This CDR3 spans 13 amino acids. V was clipped by 3 bases and J by 8 bases, with 13 bases between them. The CDR3 reads CASSFALQAEAFF. The CDR3 DNA reads as TGTGCCAGCAGCTTTGCCTTGCAAGCCGAAGCTTTCTTT.

The chain employs TRBV30 and TRBJ1-3, with 9 bases that match TRBD1. V shed 0 bases, J shed 0 bases, and the junction held 3 bases outside the gene matches. The CDR3 runs to 16 residues. Germline V gene lookup returns CDR1 GTSNPN and CDR2 SVGIG (reference sequence). DNA for the CDR3: TGTGCCTGGAGTGTACCGACAGGGGGCTCTGGAAACACCATATATTTT. It translates to CAWSVPTGGSGNTIYF.

The CDR3 coding sequence is TGTGCCAGCAGCCCGAGGTTGGATAGCAATCAGCCCCAGCATTTT. Encoded protein: CASSPRLDSNQPQHF. The chain couples TRBV7-8 to TRBJ1-5; no reliable D call. The CDR3 runs 15 residues. The germline V gene encodes CDR1 SGHVS and CDR2 FQNEAQ. V was cut by 5 bases and J by 0 bases, with 11 bases left in between.

This clone was seen a handful of times. The chain recombines TRBV6-5 with TRBJ1-1; D perhaps matches TRBD1 (6 bases). This CDR3 has 15 amino acids. V was trimmed by 2 bases and J by 4 bases, leaving 14 bases between them. In germline, CDR1 is MNHEY, CDR2 SVGAGI. CDR3 sequence reads: CASSYRGSRGTEAFF. For the CDR3, the DNA is TGTGCCAGCAGTTACAGGGGGTCGAGGGGCACTGAAGCTTTCTTT.

This sequence joins TRBV12-5 and TRBJ2-1; TRBD1 agrees at 8 bases. The CDR3 runs to 15 residues. CDR1 is LGHNT, CDR2 FRNRAP, per germline. V was pared by 3 bases and J by 5 bases, with 6 bases of the junction left unmatched. This CDR3 is CASGFGDRTNNEQFF. The CDR3, as DNA: TGTGCTAGTGGTTTCGGGGACAGGACAAACAATGAGCAGTTCTTC.

The chain combines TRBV11-3 with TRBJ2-1; weak D call: TRBD1 (7 bases). The CDR3 runs to 16 residues. The V end lost 5 bases, the J end lost 4 bases, and 18 bases lay between the germline ends. CDR1 is SGHNT and CDR2 is YENEEA in the germline V gene. CDR3 loop: CASSGQEGSGYNEQFF. The CDR3 DNA reads as TGTGCCAGCAGCGGACAGGAGGGGTCGGGTTACAATGAGCAGTTCTTC.

The chain couples TRBV6-5 to TRBJ2-2; 7 nucleotides agree with TRBD1. This CDR3 spans 11 amino acids. Per germline, CDR1 MNHEY and CDR2 SVGAGI. Here the CDR3 reads CYTGVPGELFF. DNA of the CDR3: TGTTACACAGGGGTACCGGGGGAGCTGTTTTTT.

This chain links TRBV18 with TRBJ1-4; no reliable D call. This CDR3 has 16 amino acids. CDR1 is KGHSH and CDR2 is LQKENI in the germline V gene. Deletions cut 1 base from V and 0 bases from J, with 9 bases between. The CDR3 nucleotides read TGTGCCAGCTCACCACAACCGGGGACAACTAATGAAAAACTGTTTTTT. It is translated as CASSPQPGTTNEKLFF.

This chain connects TRBV19 to TRBJ2-7; perhaps TRBD2 as D (5 bases). The V end was cut by 3 bases, the J end by 5 bases, with 14 bases between. The CDR3 has 14 amino acids. Germline assignment: CDR1 LNHDA and CDR2 SQIVND (reference sequence). CDR3 residues: CASSIPSYGDEQYF. DNA of the CDR3: TGTGCCAGTAGTATTCCGAGTTACGGGGACGAGCAGTACTTC. Variable domain in full (rest from reference TRBV19 and TRBJ2-7): DGGITQSPKYLFRKEGQNVTLSCEQNLNHDAMYWYRQDPGQGLRLIYYSQIVNDFQKGDIAEGYSVSREKKESFPLTVTSAQKNPTAFYLCASSIPSYGDEQYFGPGTRLTVT.

The CDR3 DNA is TGTGCCAGCAGTCGTGATAGCGGGGCCAATGAGCAGTTCTTC. Translation gives CASSRDSGANEQFF. The chain carries TRBV7-3 and TRBJ2-1; 8 nucleotides match TRBD2. The CDR3 contains 14 residues. CDR1 and CDR2 (germline): SGHTA, FQGTGA. With 6 bases clipped from V and 6 bases from J, the junction kept 7 bases outside the gene matches.